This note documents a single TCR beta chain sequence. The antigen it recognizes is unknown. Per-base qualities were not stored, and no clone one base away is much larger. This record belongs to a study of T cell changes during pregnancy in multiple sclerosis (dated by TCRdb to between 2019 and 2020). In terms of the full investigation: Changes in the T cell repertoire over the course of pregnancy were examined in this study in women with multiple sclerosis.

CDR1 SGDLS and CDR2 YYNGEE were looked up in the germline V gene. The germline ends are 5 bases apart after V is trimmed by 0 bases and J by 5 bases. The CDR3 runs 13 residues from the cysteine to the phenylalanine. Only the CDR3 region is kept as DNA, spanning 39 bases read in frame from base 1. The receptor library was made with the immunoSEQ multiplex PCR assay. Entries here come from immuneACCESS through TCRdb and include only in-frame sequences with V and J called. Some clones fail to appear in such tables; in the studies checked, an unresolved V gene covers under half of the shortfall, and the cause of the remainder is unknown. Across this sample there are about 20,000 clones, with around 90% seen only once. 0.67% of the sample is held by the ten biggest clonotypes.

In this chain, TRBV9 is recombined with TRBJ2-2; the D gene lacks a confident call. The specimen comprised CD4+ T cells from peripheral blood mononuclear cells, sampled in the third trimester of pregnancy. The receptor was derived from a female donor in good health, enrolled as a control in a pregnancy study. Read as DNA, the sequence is TGTGCCAGCAGCGTAGTCGGGACCGGGGAGCTGTTTTTT. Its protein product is CASSVVGTGELFF.